These T cell receptor beta chains were read from a single sample in a study of T-cell memory formation after mild COVID-19. TCRdb ran MiXCR on the 5' RACE reads and lists one entry per CDR3 protein. The profile shows around 320,000 distinct CDR3 sequences, 28% of them singletons. The specimen sequenced was PBMCs or a T cell subset sorted from them (not recorded which). These receptors came from an adult woman who had mild COVID-19 (a few samples of this study predate the infection). Cell type and time point are not known. CDR3s leave out the opening cysteine and the closing phenylalanine or tryptophan.

J gene	V gene	CDR3 protein
TRBJ2-2	TRBV2	ASSELMNTGELF
TRBJ2-7	TRBV4-1	ASSQTPGQFYEQY
TRBJ2-3	TRBV12-3/TRBV12-4	ASSSEGSSTDTQY
TRBJ1-2	TRBV20-1	SAIPGQATFNYGYT
TRBJ2-3	TRBV5-5	ASSLSGVSTDTQY
TRBJ1-1	TRBV7-9	ASSSSVARSTEAF
TRBJ2-1	TRBV24-1	ATSEGGTTYNEQF
TRBJ2-1	TRBV29-1	SVAPRTSGNNEQF
TRBJ1-1	TRBV4-2	ASSQDFAGWGTEAF
TRBJ2-2	TRBV6-5	ASSYSALAGTGELF
TRBJ2-5	TRBV4-1	ASSPILADQETQY
TRBJ2-2	TRBV21-1	ASTFAGSTGELF
TRBJ2-5	TRBV9	ASSVGSSGGIQETQY
TRBJ2-1	TRBV7-8	ASSKDGSYNEQF
TRBJ1-1	TRBV10-3	ATGTGVRYTEAF
TRBJ1-6	TRBV2	ASLSQGTLGSPLH
TRBJ1-1	TRBV6-5	ASSPPGRTNTEAF
TRBJ1-4	TRBV7-9	ASSSVVEKLF
TRBJ1-2	TRBV7-6	ASSFGGTGYGYT
TRBJ2-2	TRBV5-1	ASSSQWDTGELF
TRBJ1-5	TRBV5-8	ASSLEGSPQH
TRBJ2-7	TRBV7-9	ASSPTVGGSYEQY
TRBJ1-2	TRBV5-1	ASSHGVNYGYT
TRBJ2-4	TRBV29-1	SVAGTGRNIQY
TRBJ1-2	TRBV9	ASSRATQSYGYT
TRBJ2-5	TRBV7-8	ASRYLSRSQETQY
TRBJ2-7	TRBV2	ASGVQPYEQY
TRBJ2-3	TRBV12-3/TRBV12-4	ASRGTGLRADTQY
TRBJ2-5	TRBV7-6	ASSLVALQGQETQY
TRBJ2-3	TRBV4-2	ASSQDGLADHTDTQY
TRBJ1-2	TRBV6-1	ASSGPPGVNYGYT
TRBJ2-7	TRBV7-3	ASSLVPGQGHEQY
TRBJ1-2	TRBV27	ASAHTGVNYGYT
TRBJ1-1	TRBV15	ATSRDGVNTEAF
TRBJ2-5	TRBV5-1	ASSRGQASGETQY